This T cell receptor beta chain was sequenced during a study of OX40 agonist ivuxolimab in advanced cancers. For the study at large: Among those treated, three patients had partial responses, one with hepatocellular carcinoma and two with cutaneous melanoma.

Study-level findings and limits: Circulating CD4+ and CD8+ T cells showed clonal expansion by week 6 at 0.1 to 3.0 mg/kg. Specificity for antigen went undetermined in the expanded peripheral T cells.

Profiled with immunoSEQ multiplex PCR; TCRdb holds only in-frame clones, not every one. The sample includes 55,000 to 65,000 clones, about 89% seen only once; the top ten take 0.3% to 0.4%. This CDR3 region has 15 residues. After removal of 5 bases from V and 5 bases from J, the junction contained 10 bases not matched to a gene. CDR1 is MNHEY and CDR2 is SMNVEV in the germline V gene (reference sequence). A single count supports this clone. What it binds is unknown. The clonotype originates from an adult with an advanced solid tumor such as melanoma, head and neck, liver or kidney cancer. The material was CD4+ or CD8+ T cells sorted from blood, obtained in a trial of the OX40 agonist ivuxolimab. The rearrangement links TRBV27 to TRBJ2-7; 9 positions agree with TRBD2. The CDR3 bases are TGTGCCAGCAGTGGGCCGGGACTAGCATCACACGAGCAGTACTTC. This sequence encodes CASSGPGLASHEQYF.